This is a list of T cell receptor beta chains from one sample in a study of follicular helper T cells after annual influenza vaccination. The table came from immunoSEQ multiplex PCR; TCRdb's copy has only in-frame clones and leaves some out. The data contain just under 9,000 clones, about 80% of them singletons. The specimen was CXCR5+ CD38- circulating T follicular helper cells from blood, collected on the day of influenza vaccination. All receptors come from an adult who received the influenza vaccine. Each CDR3 is given with its conserved first and last residue. D genes are given only for firm matches. Not every row has a clone size; where given, it reads once, few, many or a size class.

size | D | J | V | CDR3 | DNA
NA | TRBD2 | TRBJ2-2 | TRBV19 | CASSTPAGKATGELFF | TGTGCCAGTAGTACCCCAGCGGGAAAAGCGACCGGGGAGCTGTTTTTT
NA | NA | TRBJ1-3 | TRBV18 | CASSPLGNSGNTIYF | TGTGCCAGCTCACCACTGGGGAACTCTGGAAACACCATATATTTT
NA | NA | TRBJ1-1 | TRBV29-1 | CSARQVLTEAFF | TGCAGCGCCCGACAGGTCCTCACTGAAGCTTTCTTT
NA | NA | TRBJ1-5 | TRBV28 | CASSLEGQQPQHF | TGTGCCAGCAGTTTAGAGGGGCAGCAGCCCCAGCATTTT
once | NA | TRBJ1-3 | TRBV25-1 | CASSEVSGNTIYF | TGTGCCAGCAGTGAAGTGAGCGGAAACACCATATATTTT
NA | NA | TRBJ2-5 | TRBV9 | CASSVAGKETQYF | TGTGCCAGCAGCGTGGCAGGGAAAGAGACCCAGTACTTC
NA | NA | TRBJ2-3 | TRBV6-1 | CASREFTGYGTDTQYF | TGTGCCAGCAGGGAATTTACAGGCTATGGCACAGATACGCAGTATTTT
NA | NA | TRBJ2-3 | TRBV29-1 | CSVERSGGSTDTQYF | TGCAGCGTTGAAAGGTCAGGGGGGAGCACAGATACGCAGTATTTT
NA | NA | TRBJ2-7 | TRBV5-1 | CASSFIPDLNGEQYF | TGCGCCAGCAGCTTTATTCCGGACCTTAACGGCGAGCAGTACTTC
NA | TRBD2 | TRBJ2-3 | TRBV7-2 | CASSQIGGDTDTQYF | TGTGCCAGCAGCCAGATTGGGGGGGACACAGATACGCAGTATTTT
NA | NA | TRBJ1-6 | TRBV30 | CAWRGARLSPLHF | TGTGCCTGGAGAGGGGCGAGGCTGTCACCCCTCCACTTT
NA | NA | TRBJ1-4 | TRBV28 | CASISAAATNEKLFF | TGTGCCAGCATCTCCGCTGCGGCAACTAATGAAAAACTGTTTTTT
NA | NA | TRBJ1-2 | TRBV7-3 | CASSLTPTTGGSYGYTF | TGTGCCAGCAGCTTAACCCCTACTACCGGGGGTAGCTATGGCTACACCTTC
NA | NA | TRBJ1-2 | TRBV5-1 | CASSLEGASDRDYTF | TGCGCCAGCAGCTTGGAAGGGGCCTCCGATCGTGACTACACCTTC
NA | NA | TRBJ2-1 | TRBV10-3 | CAISEIRTANNEQFF | TGTGCCATCAGTGAGATCAGGACAGCCAACAATGAGCAGTTCTTC
few | NA | TRBJ1-6 | TRBV27 | CASSLSQGNSPLHF | TGTGCCAGCAGTTTATCGCAGGGAAATTCACCCCTCCACTTT
NA | NA | TRBJ2-7 | TRBV6-5 | CASSYGQGISYEQYF | TGTGCCAGCAGTTACGGTCAGGGGATCTCCTACGAGCAGTACTTC
NA | TRBD1 | TRBJ1-1 | TRBV7-9 | CASSPRQGTRAFF | TGTGCCAGCAGCCCCCGACAGGGTACGAGAGCTTTCTTT
NA | NA | TRBJ2-1 | TRBV29-1 | CSVEGVIDEQFF | TGCAGCGTTGAAGGAGTCATCGATGAGCAGTTCTTC
few | TRBD1 | TRBJ1-5 | TRBV7-2 | CASSPRKGGYSNQPQHF | TGTGCCAGCAGCCCCCGGAAAGGGGGCTATAGCAATCAGCCCCAGCATTTT
NA | NA | TRBJ2-5 | TRBV5-4 | CASHVGGPGMQETQYF | TGTGCCAGCCACGTGGGCGGCCCAGGCATGCAAGAGACCCAGTACTTC
NA | TRBD1 | TRBJ2-3 | TRBV15 | CATSRGQGADTQYF | TGTGCCACCAGCAGAGGACAGGGCGCAGATACGCAGTATTTT
NA | NA | TRBJ2-2 | TRBV7-8 | CASRFGNSNTGELFF | TGTGCCAGCCGTTTCGGGAATTCGAACACCGGGGAGCTGTTTTTT
NA | NA | TRBJ1-5 | TRBV4-2 | CASSQDLVPGGNQPQHF | TGTGCCAGCAGCCAAGATTTGGTCCCAGGGGGCAATCAGCCCCAGCATTTT